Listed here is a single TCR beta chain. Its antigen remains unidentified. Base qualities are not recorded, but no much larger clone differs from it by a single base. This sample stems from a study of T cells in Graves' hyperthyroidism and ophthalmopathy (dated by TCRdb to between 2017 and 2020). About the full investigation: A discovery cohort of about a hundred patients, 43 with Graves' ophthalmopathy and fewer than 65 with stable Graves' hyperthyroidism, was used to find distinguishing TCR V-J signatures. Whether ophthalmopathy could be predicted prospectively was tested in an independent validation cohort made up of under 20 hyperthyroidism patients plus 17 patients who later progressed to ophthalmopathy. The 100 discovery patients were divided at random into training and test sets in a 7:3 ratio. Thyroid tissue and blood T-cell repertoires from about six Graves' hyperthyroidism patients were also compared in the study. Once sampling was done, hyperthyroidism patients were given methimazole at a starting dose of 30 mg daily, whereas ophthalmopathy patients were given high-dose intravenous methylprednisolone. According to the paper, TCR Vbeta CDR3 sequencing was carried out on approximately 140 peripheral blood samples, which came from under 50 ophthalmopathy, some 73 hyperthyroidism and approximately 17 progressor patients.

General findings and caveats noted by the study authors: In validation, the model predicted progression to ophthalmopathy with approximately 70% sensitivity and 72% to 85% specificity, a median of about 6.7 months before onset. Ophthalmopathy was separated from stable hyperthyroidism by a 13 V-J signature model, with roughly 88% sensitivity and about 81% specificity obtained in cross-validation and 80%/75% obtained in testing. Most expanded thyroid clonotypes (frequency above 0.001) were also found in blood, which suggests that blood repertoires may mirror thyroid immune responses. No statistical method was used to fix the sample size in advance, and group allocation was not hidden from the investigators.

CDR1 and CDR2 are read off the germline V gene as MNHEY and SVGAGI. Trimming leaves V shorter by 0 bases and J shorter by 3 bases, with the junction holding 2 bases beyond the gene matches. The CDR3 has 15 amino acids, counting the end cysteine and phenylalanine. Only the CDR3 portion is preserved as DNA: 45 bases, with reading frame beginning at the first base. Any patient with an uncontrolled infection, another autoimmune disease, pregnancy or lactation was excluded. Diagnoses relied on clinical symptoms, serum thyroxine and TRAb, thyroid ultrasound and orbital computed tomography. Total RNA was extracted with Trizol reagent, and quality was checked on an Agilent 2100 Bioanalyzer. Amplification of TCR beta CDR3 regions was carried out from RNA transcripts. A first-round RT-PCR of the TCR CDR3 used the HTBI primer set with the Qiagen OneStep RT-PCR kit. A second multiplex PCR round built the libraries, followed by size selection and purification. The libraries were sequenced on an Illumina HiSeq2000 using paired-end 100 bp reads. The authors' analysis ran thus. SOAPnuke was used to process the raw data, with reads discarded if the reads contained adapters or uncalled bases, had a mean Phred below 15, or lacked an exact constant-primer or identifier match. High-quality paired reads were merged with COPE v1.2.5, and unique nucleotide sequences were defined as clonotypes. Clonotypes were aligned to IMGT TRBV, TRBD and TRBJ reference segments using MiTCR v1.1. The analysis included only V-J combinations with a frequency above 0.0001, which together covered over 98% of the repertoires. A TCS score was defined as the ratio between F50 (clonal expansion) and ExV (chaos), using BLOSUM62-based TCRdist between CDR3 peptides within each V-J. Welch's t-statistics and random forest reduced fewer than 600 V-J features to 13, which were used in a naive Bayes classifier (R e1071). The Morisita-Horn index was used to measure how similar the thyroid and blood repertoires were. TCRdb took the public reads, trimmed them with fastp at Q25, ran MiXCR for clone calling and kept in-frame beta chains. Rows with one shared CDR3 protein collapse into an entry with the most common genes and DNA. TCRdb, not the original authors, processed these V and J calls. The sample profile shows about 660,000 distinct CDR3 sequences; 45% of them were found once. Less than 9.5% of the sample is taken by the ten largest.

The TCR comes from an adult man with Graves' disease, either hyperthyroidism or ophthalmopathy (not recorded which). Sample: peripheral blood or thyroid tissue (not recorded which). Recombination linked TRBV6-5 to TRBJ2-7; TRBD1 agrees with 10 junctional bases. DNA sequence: TGTGCCAGCAGTTACTCGAGGACAGGGGGCTACGAGCAGTACTTC. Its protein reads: CASSYSRTGGYEQYF.